This T cell receptor beta chain was identified in a study of beta chain features in type 1 diabetes. The investigators reverse transcribed all of the isolated RNA, so they sequenced expressed TCRB transcripts. Profiled with immunoSEQ multiplex PCR; TCRdb holds only in-frame clones, not every one. Of 120,000 to 150,000 clones detected, about 51% appear once; the ten largest clones hold approximately 0.4%. The ends were cut back, 6 bases at V and 4 bases at J, with 16 bases in the middle. Germline V gene data show CDR1 as SGHVS and CDR2 as FQNEAQ. The CDR3 length is 14 residues. The receptor was isolated from a young man in good health. The chain is built from TRBV7-8 and TRBJ2-7; D possibly corresponds to TRBD1 (5 bases). Sequenced material: Tregs from blood. The CDR3 nucleotides read TGTGCCAGCAGGGTTCAGGGTGATGGGTACGAGCAGTACTTC. This sequence encodes CASRVQGDGYEQYF.